These 12 T cell receptor beta chains originate from one sample sequenced in a study of T cell responses to AZD1222 COVID-19 vaccine (dated by TCRdb to about 2021). Libraries were prepared through the immunoSEQ multiplex PCR assay. TCRdb retrieved this table from immuneACCESS and kept in-frame rearrangements only. Not all clones are present; in checked studies, unresolved V genes account for under half, and no reason is known for the remainder. For this sample there are 75,000 to 85,000 clones; roughly nine tenths appear just once. The top ten constitute 1.2% to 1.5% of the sample. The time point label corresponds to: about 28 days (+/-7) after the second vaccine dose. The sample in question was peripheral blood, obtained 28 days after the second AZD1222 dose. All receptors come from an adult who received the AZD1222 COVID-19 vaccine.

The V and J genes are TRBV19 and TRBJ1-2; 12 positions agree with TRBD1. With 2 bases clipped from V and 7 bases from J, the junction kept 8 bases outside the gene matches. CDR1 and CDR2 from the germline V gene are LNHDA and SQIVND (reference sequence). The CDR3 runs 16 residues. In DNA form, the CDR3 reads TGTGCCAGTAGTATACCGGGACAGGGGGCGCGGAGTGGCTACACCTTC. Protein sequence: CASSIPGQGARSGYTF.

This clone has just one count. The chain recombines TRBV9 with TRBJ2-3; D tentatively reads TRBD1 or TRBD2 (5 bases each). The ends were cut back, 0 bases at V and 2 bases at J, with 13 bases in the middle. CDR3 size: 16 residues. Germline CDR1 SGDLS, CDR2 YYNGEE. This CDR3 reads CASSVGPQGPTDTQYF. The CDR3 nucleotides are TGTGCCAGCAGCGTAGGGCCCCAGGGACCCACAGATACGCAGTATTTT.

In this sample, this clone turned up a few times. This chain joins TRBV28 and TRBJ1-5, with a tentative D call TRBD1 (5 bases). The V gene lost 2 bases and the J gene lost 2 bases, with 16 bases spanning the gap. Germline CDR1 reads MDHEN; CDR2 reads SYDVKM. CDR3 length: 17 amino acids. Written as DNA, the CDR3 is TGTGCCAGCAGTTTAACGTACGGGGCTTGGGGCAATCAGCCCCAGCATTTT. Translation: CASSLTYGAWGNQPQHF.

V and J are TRBV30 and TRBJ1-1; the D gene is possibly TRBD1 (6 bases). V lost 0 bases, J lost 4 bases, and 12 bases lay in between. The CDR3 has 14 amino acids. Germline V gene data show CDR1 as GTSNPN and CDR2 as SVGIG (reference sequence). The CDR3 here is CAWSVGGLSTEAFF. The DNA for the CDR3 is TGTGCCTGGAGTGTGGGGGGGCTGAGCACTGAAGCTTTCTTT.

The rearrangement joins TRBV19 to TRBJ2-2, with D uncertain. V was trimmed by 4 bases and J by 4 bases, leaving 16 bases between them. CDR3 size: 16 residues. CDR1 LNHDA and CDR2 SQIVND come from the germline V gene (reference sequence). CDR3 nucleotide sequence: TGTGCCAGTAGTACCAATTCGTTCGGTCTCACCGGGGAGCTGTTTTTT. Translation gives CASSTNSFGLTGELFF.

This sequence joins TRBV6-5 and TRBJ2-7; D gene ambiguous. Germline CDR1 reads MNHEY; CDR2 reads SVGAGI. CDR3 size: 14 residues. Trimming shortened V by 3 bases and J by 2 bases, and 11 bases separated the two germline ends. CDR3 DNA: TGTGCCAGCAGTTATAGTGACACCACCTACGAGCAGTACTTC. Translated: CASSYSDTTYEQYF.

This sequence joins TRBV6-5 and TRBJ1-1; possible D gene TRBD1, 5 bases. Germline values: CDR1 MNHEY, CDR2 SVGAGI. V lost 7 bases to trimming and J lost 0 bases, with 12 bases between them. The CDR3 has 14 residues. CDR3 protein: CASTLGGVNTEAFF. CDR3 nucleotide sequence: TGTGCCAGCACCCTAGGAGGGGTGAACACTGAAGCTTTCTTT.

The chain couples TRBV9 to TRBJ2-3; 9 bases line up with TRBD2. This CDR3 has 16 amino acids. J was trimmed by 5 bases and V by 3 bases; bases with no gene match: 10. The germline gives CDR1 SGDLS, CDR2 YYNGEE. CDR3 bases: TGTGCCAGCAGCGCCCACTTAGCGGGGGCTGGAGATACGCAGTATTTT. Protein product: CASSAHLAGAGDTQYF.

The chain recombines TRBV7-7 with TRBJ1-5; no reliable D call. V shed 1 base and J shed 3 bases, with 4 bases lying between them. The CDR3 extends over 13 amino acids. Germline assignment: CDR1 SSHAT and CDR2 FNYEAQ (reference sequence). This chain's CDR3 is CASSLGPNQPQHF. DNA for the CDR3: TGTGCCAGCAGCTTAGGGCCCAATCAGCCCCAGCATTTT.

J is TRBJ2-1 and V is TRBV4-3, with D tentatively TRBD2 (6 bases). With 1 base removed from V and 1 base from J, the gap between germline ends came to 14 bases. The CDR3 length is 17 residues. Germline V CDR1 and CDR2: LGHNA, YSLEER. CDR3 sequence reads: CASSQAPAGSSYNEQFF. The CDR3 bases are TGCGCCAGCAGCCAAGCCCCGGCGGGGTCGTCCTACAATGAGCAGTTCTTC.

The J gene is TRBJ1-6, the V gene TRBV7-3; 7 nucleotides match TRBD1. This CDR3 is 13 amino acids long. The germline V gene encodes CDR1 SGHTA and CDR2 FQGTGA. V trimming: 5 bases; J trimming: 8 bases; junction bases outside the gene matches: 3. CDR3 bases: TGTGCCAGCAGCGACAGGGAGGATTCACCCCTCCACTTT. The encoded protein is CASSDREDSPLHF.

The V gene is TRBV9, the J gene TRBJ1-3; 7 nucleotides line up with TRBD1. Germline V gene lookup returns CDR1 SGDLS and CDR2 YYNGEE. Trimming at V came to 6 bases and at J to 0 bases, leaving 6 bases not matched to a gene. The CDR3 extends over 15 amino acids. The CDR3 loop is CASTEGAYSGNTIYF. CDR3 coding DNA: TGTGCCAGCACCGAGGGGGCTTACTCTGGAAACACCATATATTTT.